Each of the 5 T cell receptor beta chains below was sequenced from the same sample in a study of blood T cell repertoires in COVID-19. Method: immunoSEQ multiplex PCR; TCRdb's copy keeps in-frame clones and lacks some. The sample yields some 16,000 clones, around 87% seen once. Material: peripheral blood. Receptors were obtained from a man aged 55-75 years with acute or convalescent COVID-19.

The chain carries TRBV5-1 and TRBJ2-5, with D perhaps TRBD2 (5 bases). Looked up from germline, CDR1 is SGHRS and CDR2 is YFSETQ. Trimming took off 4 bases at V and 5 bases at J, with 18 bases between the two ends. The CDR3 totals 15 residues. The CDR3 coding sequence is TGCGCCAGCAGCCAAAGTTCACGGGGTGTGGAGACCCAGTACTTC. Its protein product is CASSQSSRGVETQYF.

V is TRBV3-1 (or the pseudogene TRBV3-2) and J is TRBJ2-7; 8 bases fit TRBD1. The J segment lost 5 bases and the V segment lost 4 bases, leaving 13 bases of the junction unmatched. Germline CDR1 and CDR2: LGHDT and YNNKEL (reference sequence). This CDR3 is 16 amino acids long. The CDR3 region has the DNA TGTGCCAGCAGCCCACTTTGGACAGGGTCACACCACGAGCAGTACTTC. Its translation: CASSPLWTGSHHEQYF.

The chain links TRBV6-5 to TRBJ2-5; 10 bases line up with TRBD2. Germline CDR1 is MNHEY and CDR2 is SVGAGI. The CDR3 has 15 amino acids. J gave up 5 bases and V 6 bases, and 9 bases lay outside the gene matches. The CDR3 DNA follows: TGTGCCAGCAGCCCAAGCGGGGGGGCCTGGGAGACCCAGTACTTC. It codes for CASSPSGGAWETQYF.

The V call is TRBV7-3, the J call TRBJ2-2; 9 positions agree with TRBD2. The V and J ends lost 1 base and 9 bases, in that order; junction bases with no gene match: 9. The CDR3 is 16 amino acids. Germline assignment: CDR1 SGHTA and CDR2 FQGTGA. The DNA of the CDR3 is TGTGCCAGCAGCTTAAGTGTAGCGGGAGAGCGTAGGGAGCTGTTTTTT. This encodes CASSLSVAGERRELFF.

The chain carries TRBV19 and TRBJ2-1; 13 nucleotides align to TRBD2. Germline assignment: CDR1 LNHDA and CDR2 SQIVND (reference sequence). CDR3 size: 17 residues. V lost 6 bases and J lost 4; bases outside the gene matches: 9. Here the CDR3 reads CASREYTSGGGYNEQFF. DNA for the CDR3: TGTGCCAGTAGGGAATATACTAGCGGGGGGGGTTACAATGAGCAGTTCTTC.